This TCR beta chain was captured in a study of blood T cell repertoires in COVID-19. Study in general: The United States, Italy and Spain supplied acute and convalescent COVID-19 samples.

Original methodology: Quantification of nucleated cells was approximated via reference gene primer amplification. Here immunoSEQ multiplex PCR was the method, and the copy in TCRdb shows in-frame clones only, minus some. V, J and clone size are taken as reported in that table, and D and trimming were inferred from the DNA itself. The data show about 350,000 clones, roughly 89% seen once. The ends were cut back, 2 bases at V and 0 bases at J, with 11 bases in the middle. CDR1 is SGHTA, CDR2 FQGNSA, per germline. CDR3 size: 16 residues. Seattle enrolled patients during active infection and tracked them longitudinally.

Sequencing was carried out using peripheral blood. The chain joins TRBV7-2 to TRBJ1-3; the D gene is possibly TRBD1 (5 bases). This sequence was found in a woman aged 55-70 years with COVID-19, enrolled during active disease. The CDR3: CASSLLQAISGNTIYF. The CDR3 DNA sequence: TGTGCCAGCAGCTTACTACAGGCGATCTCTGGAAACACCATATATTTT.